This is a list of T cell receptor beta chains from one sample in a study of cytomegalovirus exposure and HLA in healthy donors. The method was immunoSEQ multiplex PCR; TCRdb's version includes in-frame clones alone and lacks a portion of them. In the table there are approximately 110,000 clones, over 75% of which are singletons. The sequenced material came from PBMCs. The receptors come from a man aged 25 to 40 in good health and CMV-seropositive. Each CDR3 is given with its conserved first and last residue. The order of the fields is J gene, V gene, D gene, CDR3 protein. D genes are given only for firm matches.

J gene: TRBJ2-7
V gene: TRBV4-3
D gene: -
CDR3 protein: CASSQDSPVVPYEQYF

J gene: TRBJ2-1
V gene: TRBV18
D gene: TRBD1
CDR3 protein: CASSPGDRGNNEQFF

J gene: TRBJ2-7
V gene: TRBV27
D gene: -
CDR3 protein: CASSPGMGGYEQYF

J gene: TRBJ2-2
V gene: TRBV12-2
D gene: -
CDR3 protein: CASRHAGGCNTGELFF

J gene: TRBJ1-5
V gene: TRBV19
D gene: TRBD1
CDR3 protein: CASSIRVVRGLGNQPQHF

J gene: TRBJ1-1
V gene: TRBV9
D gene: TRBD1
CDR3 protein: CASSVESAGGRAFF

J gene: -
V gene: TRBV5-1
D gene: -
CDR3 protein: CASSLQGVEQYF

J gene: TRBJ2-2
V gene: TRBV2
D gene: -
CDR3 protein: CASSQGPRTGELFF

J gene: TRBJ2-5
V gene: TRBV4-1
D gene: -
CDR3 protein: CASSQLGGDQETQYF

J gene: TRBJ1-1
V gene: TRBV6-1
D gene: -
CDR3 protein: CASSQPRVSTEAFF

J gene: TRBJ2-1
V gene: TRBV30
D gene: -
CDR3 protein: CAWSVGRGKDEQFF

J gene: TRBJ1-6
V gene: TRBV6-1
D gene: -
CDR3 protein: CASSEQGTKGSPLHF

J gene: TRBJ2-5
V gene: TRBV18
D gene: TRBD1
CDR3 protein: CASSPRGQGQETQYF

J gene: TRBJ1-2
V gene: TRBV5-1
D gene: -
CDR3 protein: CASSDPSTASYGYTF

J gene: TRBJ2-3
V gene: TRBV5-4
D gene: -
CDR3 protein: CASSSPGQTDTQYF

J gene: TRBJ1-1
V gene: TRBV27
D gene: -
CDR3 protein: CASSRDTDSLTEAFF

J gene: TRBJ1-6
V gene: TRBV5-1
D gene: -
CDR3 protein: CASSSAQGNNSPLHF

J gene: TRBJ1-1
V gene: TRBV30
D gene: -
CDR3 protein: CAWSVRGRNTEAFF

J gene: TRBJ1-6
V gene: TRBV5-6
D gene: -
CDR3 protein: CASSTGGRSRSYNSPLHF

J gene: TRBJ2-2
V gene: TRBV30
D gene: -
CDR3 protein: CAWNRAGELFF

J gene: TRBJ2-5
V gene: TRBV14
D gene: -
CDR3 protein: CASSQGWGRVETQYF

J gene: TRBJ2-1
V gene: TRBV9
D gene: -
CDR3 protein: CASSVAGRLNEQFF

J gene: TRBJ1-1
V gene: TRBV4-2
D gene: -
CDR3 protein: CASSQDPDTEAFF

J gene: TRBJ1-1
V gene: TRBV7-9
D gene: -
CDR3 protein: CASSLGTSNTEAFF

J gene: TRBJ2-3
V gene: TRBV27
D gene: TRBD2
CDR3 protein: CASSLRLAGGTDTQYF

J gene: TRBJ2-5
V gene: TRBV27
D gene: TRBD2
CDR3 protein: CASSLWGGETQYF